These 25 T cell receptor gamma chains were sequenced from one sample in a study of intestinal T cells in coeliac disease (dated by TCRdb to the early 2020s). Receptors were amplified or captured by multiplex PCR. Data came from an Ion Torrent PGM. TRG repertoires were amplified from approximately 220 ng of biopsy DNA with the LymphoTrack kit, in which Illumina adapters are carried by the primers. For TCRdb, the public reads were processed anew by CATT, and duplicate DNA sequences were folded into one row. For this sample the table gives roughly 1,000 gamma-chain clones, of which approximately 53% were detected only once. The leading ten clones occupy 12% of the sample. For each case, genomic DNA was extracted from ten 5-um FFPE scrolls with the QIAamp DNA FFPE tissue kit. The sample comprised a duodenal biopsy. The source of these receptors is a human donor with celiac disease.

A note on this clone: This may come from a read error, since a much larger clone is one base off. The chain is built from TRGV8 and TRGJP1. The CDR3 spans 19 residues. Germline V lookup: CDR1 VENAVY, CDR2 YDSYNSRV. The CDR3: CATWGRPWGSFTTGWFKIF. In DNA form, the CDR3 reads TGTGCCACCTGGGGTAGGCCGTGGGGGAGTTTCACCACTGGTTGGTTCAAGATATTT.

J is TRGJP1 and V is TRGV10. TRGV10 belongs to the ORF category, with a function that is uncertain. The CDR3 spans 14 residues. V was clipped by 11 bases and J by 1 base; unmatched bases: 8. The CDR3: CAAVGTTTGWFKIF. The CDR3 DNA sequence: TGTGCTGCGGTGGGAACTACCACTGGTTGGTTCAAGATATTT.

By share of the sample, this clone is large (0.1 to 1%). V is TRGV11 and J is TRGJP2. TRGV11 is treated as an ORF (open reading frame) with a function not yet certain. J was trimmed by 13 bases and V by 2 bases; bases with no gene match: 4. This CDR3 is built from 12 residues. CDR3 protein: CACWIRPLIKTF. CDR3 in DNA: TGTGCCTGCTGGATTAGGCCCTTGATCAAGACGTTT.

This clone is large. The V call is TRGV8, the J call TRGJ1 or TRGJ2. V lost 3 bases, J lost 3 bases, and 5 bases stayed unmatched. Germline loops: CDR1 VENAVY, CDR2 YDSYNSRV. This CDR3 has 13 residues. The CDR3 loop is CATWDGPYYKKLF. Here the CDR3 DNA reads TGTGCCACCTGGGATGGTCCTTATTATAAGAAACTCTTT.

This clone qualifies as large. For the CDR3, the DNA is TGTGCTGCGTGGGATTATATGGGGAATTATTATAAGAAACTCTTT. It is translated as CAAWDYMGNYYKKLF. This chain uses TRGV10 with TRGJ1 or TRGJ2. TRGV10 is marked as an open reading frame, function uncertain. The CDR3 has 15 amino acids. Trimming cost V 8 bases and J 0 bases; bases outside gene matches: 11.

This clone was seen a single time. Possible read error: a much larger clone is one base away. The chain has TRGV8 and TRGJ1 or TRGJ2. The V segment lost 5 bases and the J segment 0 bases; nucleotides outside the gene matches: 13. Germline V gene data show CDR1 as VENAVY and CDR2 as YDSYNSRV. The CDR3 covers 16 residues. Written as DNA, the CDR3 is TGTGCCACCTGGGGTATTAATGGCTCGAATTATTATAAGAAACTCTTT. Protein: CATWGINGSNYYKKLF.

CDR3 nucleotide sequence: TGTGCCCACCTGGGATTGGGTTGGTTCAAGATATTT. Translating gives CAHLGLGWFKIF. This chain joins TRGV8 and TRGJP1. This CDR3 contains 12 residues. V shed 12 bases, J shed 8 bases, and the junction held 12 bases outside the gene matches. Germline CDR1 reads VENAVY; CDR2 reads YDSYNSRV.

The CDR3 sequence is CATCRWPTGWFKIF. CDR3 coding DNA: TGTGCCACTTGTCGGTGGCCCACTGGTTGGTTCAAGATATTT. The V gene is TRGV8, the J gene TRGJP1. Looked up from germline, CDR1 is VENAVY and CDR2 is YDSYNSRV. The CDR3 extends over 14 amino acids. V shed 10 bases, J shed 3 bases, and the junction held 11 bases outside the gene matches.

This clone is large (0.1 to 1%) within its sample. Other DNA sequences from this sample encode an identical CDR3 as well. This chain connects TRGV4 to TRGJP1. The germline V gene has CDR1 EGSTGY and CDR2 YDSYTSSV. The CDR3 spans 17 residues. Trimming cost V 0 bases and J 3 bases; bases outside gene matches: 10. CDR3 DNA sequence: TGTGCCACCTGGGATGGGCATCCGGAGGCCACTGGTTGGTTCAAGATATTT. The encoded protein is CATWDGHPEATGWFKIF.

The chain joins TRGV11 to TRGJP1. TRGV11 is noted as an ORF with a role that remains uncertain. The V segment lost 0 bases and the J segment 13 bases; nucleotides outside the gene matches: 14. The CDR3 consists of 16 residues. The CDR3 region has the DNA TGTGCCTGCTGGATTAGGCACACCTATAACTGGTTGTTCAAGATATTT. It specifies CACWIRHTYNWLFKIF.

About this clone itself: A clone one base away is much larger, so this may be a read error. Other nucleotide sequences in the sample specify the same CDR3. The V gene is TRGV10, the J gene TRGJP1. TRGV10 is placed among ORFs of uncertain function. CDR3 size: 18 residues. CDR3 in DNA: TGTGCTGCGTGGGGCTCTTTTGGGCCAAATACTACTGGTTGGTTCAAGATATTT. It codes for CAAWGSFGPNTTGWFKIF.

The rearrangement uses TRGV3 and TRGJ1 or TRGJ2. V shed 0 bases and J 16 bases; nucleotides not matched to a gene: 15. This CDR3 spans 13 amino acids. Germline assignment: CDR1 VTNTFY and CDR2 YDVSTARD (reference sequence). The CDR3 region has the DNA TGTGCCACCTGGGACAGGCAGGGTAGTAGAAACCTCTTT. It yields the protein CATWDRQGSRNLF.

In DNA, the CDR3 is TGTGCTGCATGCGTATTATCCGTGAAGAAACTCTTT. It encodes CAACVLSVKKLF. V and J are TRGV10 and TRGJ1 or TRGJ2. TRGV10 is labeled an ORF, and its function is uncertain. The length of the CDR3 is 12 residues. The V and J ends lost 12 bases and 10 bases, in that order; junction bases with no gene match: 16.

This clone is classed as large. This sample also contains other DNA sequences that code for the same CDR3. The V and J genes are TRGV9 and TRGJ1 or TRGJ2. The CDR3 totals 12 residues. CDR1 and CDR2 from the germline V gene are GITISATS and ISYDGTV (reference sequence). J was trimmed by 0 bases and V by 5 bases; bases with no gene match: 1. CDR3 nucleotide sequence: TGTGCCTTGTGGGCGAATTATTATAAGAAACTCTTT. This codes for CALWANYYKKLF.

The chain is built from TRGV8 and TRGJP2. The CDR3 totals 15 residues. Germline V gene data show CDR1 as VENAVY and CDR2 as YDSYNSRV. J gave up 2 bases and V 7 bases, and 10 bases lay outside the gene matches. CDR3 sequence reads: CATCLALSSDWIKTF. CDR3 bases: TGTGCCACCTGTCTTGCCCTAAGTAGTGATTGGATCAAGACGTTT.

Worth noting for this clone: It is unclear where the CDR3 begins or ends on the DNA, so no DNA is shown, and the CDR3 is as TCRdb lists it. This sequence joins TRGV11 and TRGJ1 or TRGJ2. TRGV11 is assigned to the ORF class and has an uncertain function. Termini included, the CDR3 measures 16 amino acids. CDR3 in amino acids: CTTVPAGLGTWYKKLF.

V gene TRGV8 combines with J gene TRGJ1 or TRGJ2. The length of the CDR3 is 11 residues. Germline V CDR1 and CDR2: VENAVY, YDSYNSRV. CDR3: CAPGIKVRKLF. The CDR3 bases are TGTGCACCTGGGATTAAGGTTAGGAAACTCTTT.

This clone appeared a few times. A read error may explain this, as a much larger clone is one base away. This chain links TRGV4 with TRGJ1 or TRGJ2. The CDR3 length is 14 residues. J lost 0 bases, V lost 3 bases, and 5 bases had no gene match. Germline V gives CDR1 EGSTGY, CDR2 YDSYTSSV. The CDR3 here is CATWDRQNYYKKLF. CDR3 bases: TGTGCCACCTGGGATAGGCAGAATTATTATAAGAAACTCTTT.

This chain links TRGV5 with TRGJP1. With V trimmed by 0 bases and J by 5 bases, 6 bases remained unmatched. CDR1 is VINAFY, CDR2 YDVSNSKD, per germline. The CDR3 extends over 15 amino acids. As DNA, the CDR3 is TGTGCCACCTGGGACAGGCCCTCGACTGGTTGGTTCAAGATATTT. It specifies CATWDRPSTGWFKIF.

As for this clone: At the DNA level, this CDR3 is encoded by other sequences in the same sample as well. V is TRGV11 and J is TRGJP2. TRGV11 is treated as an ORF (open reading frame) with a function not yet certain. With V trimmed by 6 bases and J by 1 base, 8 bases remained unmatched. The CDR3 has 16 amino acids. CDR3 amino acids: CACWIGKISSDWIKTF. CDR3 in DNA: TGTGCCTGCTGGATTGGAAAAATTAGTAGTGATTGGATCAAGACGTTT.

Within the sample, this clone is large. The V call is TRGV10, the J call TRGJ1 or TRGJ2. TRGV10 is identified as an open reading frame with a role that is uncertain. J lost 6 bases, V lost 8 bases, and 8 bases had no gene match. The CDR3 spans 12 residues. The DNA of the CDR3 is TGTGCTGCGTGGGATTACGTTTATAAGAAACTCTTT. This encodes CAAWDYVYKKLF.

V usage is TRGV8 and J usage is TRGJP2. CDR1 is VENAVY and CDR2 is YDSYNSRV in the germline V gene. The CDR3 extends over 15 amino acids. With V trimmed by 10 bases and J by 2 bases, 13 bases remained unmatched. The CDR3 DNA reads TGTGCCACTGTCTTGCCCCTAAGTAGTGATTGGATCAAGACGTTT. Translating gives CATVLPLSSDWIKTF.

In the case of this clone: A much larger clone differs by one base, so this may be a read error. Within the sample, other DNA sequences also encode this same CDR3. The chain recombines TRGV4 with TRGJ1 or TRGJ2. Germline V gene data show CDR1 as EGSTGY and CDR2 as YDSYTSSV. CDR3 length: 17 amino acids. Written as DNA, the CDR3 is TGTGCCACCTGGGATGGGCCTCCTTATACGAATTATTACAAGAAACTCTTT. This sequence encodes CATWDGPPYTNYYKKLF.

The chain couples TRGV8 to TRGJP1. The CDR3 is made up of 14 amino acids. In germline, CDR1 is VENAVY, CDR2 YDSYNSRV. J lost 3 bases, V lost 10 bases, and 11 bases had no gene match. The CDR3, as DNA: TGTGCCACTTGTCCGGTGGCCACTGGTTGGTTCAAGATATTT. As protein: CATCPVATGWFKIF.

This chain connects TRGV8 to TRGJP1. CDR3 size: 19 residues. The V gene's germline CDR1 is VENAVY and CDR2 YDSYNSRV. CDR3 region: CAPGIGRGGSFTTGWFKIF. In nucleotides, the CDR3 is TGTGCACCTGGGATAGGCCGTGGGGGGAGTTTCACCACTGGTTGGTTCAAGATATTT.